This T cell receptor beta chain was captured in a study of cytomegalovirus exposure and HLA in healthy donors. Study-level background: Most genotyped donors, approximately 77% of about 400, had Caucasian-associated genetic ancestry. The study's findings and limits: The authors excluded some V segments, including TRBV6-2 and TRBV6-3, as indistinguishable. The only immune exposure information that was available was CMV serostatus. Common viral pathogens seemed to be connected with several of the most significant clusters, according to a later analysis.

Note on this clone: Its antigen is undetermined.

The PCR ran on 60 Vbeta and 13 Jbeta primers. Libraries were prepared by immunoSEQ multiplex PCR; TCRdb keeps only in-frame clonotypes and omits some of them. The sample carries about 59,000 clones, 80% recorded once. Germline CDR1 is SEHNR and CDR2 is FQNEAQ (reference sequence). With 3 bases clipped from V and 10 bases from J, the junction kept 5 bases outside the gene matches. The CDR3 covers 13 residues. The material sequenced was PBMCs. The chain couples TRBV7-9 to TRBJ2-1, with TRBD1 matching over 8 bases. The sequence was collected from a woman in her forties in good health and CMV-seronegative. CDR3 DNA sequence: TGTGCCAGCAGCTTGGGTCAGGGGGCGGAGCAGTTCTTC. It yields the protein CASSLGQGAEQFF.